The clone carrying this T cell receptor (beta chain) came up many times. Its antigen is as yet unknown. Construction of the TCRbeta library involved unique molecular identifiers. MiXCR, run by TCRdb on the PCR reads, gives a single entry per CDR3 protein. The sample comprises 490,000 or so distinct CDR3 sequences, roughly 10% of which are singletons, and 2% to 2.5% rests with the top ten. This CDR3 comprises 12 residues. Trimming removed 3 bases from V and 5 bases from J, with 10 bases in between. Germline CDR1 DFQATT, CDR2 SNEGSKA (reference sequence). This sample is drawn from a study of T-cell reconstitution after alpha-beta-depleted transplantation in children. Whole-study findings and limits: Several hundred expanded graft clones reportedly were the source of alpha-beta T cells about two months after transplant. From surviving recipient T cells and thymic progenitors came the high day-60 TCRbeta diversity observed in some patients.

The sample in question was PBMCs, obtained before TCRalphabeta/CD19-depleted stem cell transplant. This sequence joins TRBV20-1 and TRBJ2-5; unclear D gene. The sequence was collected from a child aged 2-15 years with inherited bone marrow failure, due to receive a stem cell transplant. For the CDR3, the DNA is TGCAGTGCTAGCGGACCTCAGGAGACCCAGTACTTC. This encodes CSASGPQETQYF.